This record covers a single TCR beta chain. The protocol was immunoSEQ multiplex PCR, while the TCRdb copy is restricted to in-frame clones and leaves out a portion. The sample includes about 28,000 clones, around nine tenths of them seen just once. The data stem from a study of control samples from healthy donors and cancer patients. CDR1 is SGHVS and CDR2 is FQNEAQ in the germline V gene. Trimming removed 5 bases from V and 3 bases from J, with 16 bases in between. CDR3 length: 15 residues. The chain recombines TRBV7-8 with TRBJ1-2; no clear D gene. The receptor was isolated from a woman aged 40-49 years with lung cancer. Sequenced: PBMCs. CDR3 DNA sequence: TGTGCCAGCAGCCAAAATCAACGGATTTACTATGGCTACACCTTC. It is translated as CASSQNQRIYYGYTF. The whole variable domain, remainder taken from reference TRBV7-8 and TRBJ1-2, is GAGVSQSPRYKVAKRGQDVALRCDPISGHVSLFWYQQALGQGPEFLTYFQNEAQLDKSGLPSDRFFAERPEGSVSTLKIQRTQQEDSAVYLCASSQNQRIYYGYTFGSGTRLTVV.